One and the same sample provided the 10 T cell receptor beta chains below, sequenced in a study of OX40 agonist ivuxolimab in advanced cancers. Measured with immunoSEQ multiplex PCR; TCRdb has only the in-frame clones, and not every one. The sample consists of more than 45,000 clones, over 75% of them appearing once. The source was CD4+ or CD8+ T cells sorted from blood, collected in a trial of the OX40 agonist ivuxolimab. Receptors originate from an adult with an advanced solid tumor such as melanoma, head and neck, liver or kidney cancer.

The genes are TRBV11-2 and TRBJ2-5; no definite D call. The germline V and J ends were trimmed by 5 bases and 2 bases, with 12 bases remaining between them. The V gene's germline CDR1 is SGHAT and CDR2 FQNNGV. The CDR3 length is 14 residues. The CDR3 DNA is TGTGCCAGCAGCCCCACGGGCCCACAAGAGACCCAGTACTTC. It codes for CASSPTGPQETQYF.

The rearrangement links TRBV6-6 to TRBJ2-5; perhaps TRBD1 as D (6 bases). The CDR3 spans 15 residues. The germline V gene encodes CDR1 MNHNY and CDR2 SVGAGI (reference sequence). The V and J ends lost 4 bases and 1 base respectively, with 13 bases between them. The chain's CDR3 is CASSFGGHIQETQYF. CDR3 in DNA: TGTGCCAGCAGTTTTGGGGGACATATCCAAGAGACCCAGTACTTC.

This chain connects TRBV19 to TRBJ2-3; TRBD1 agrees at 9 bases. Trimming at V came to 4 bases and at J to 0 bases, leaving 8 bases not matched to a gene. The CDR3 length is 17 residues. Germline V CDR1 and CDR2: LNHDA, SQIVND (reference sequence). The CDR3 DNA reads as TGTGCCAGTAGTAGGGGGACAGGGCCCCTGAGCACAGATACGCAGTATTTT. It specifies CASSRGTGPLSTDTQYF.

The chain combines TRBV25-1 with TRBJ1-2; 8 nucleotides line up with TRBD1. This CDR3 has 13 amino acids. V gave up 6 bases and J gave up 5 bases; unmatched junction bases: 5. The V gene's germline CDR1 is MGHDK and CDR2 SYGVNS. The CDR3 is CASSPGGRYGYTF. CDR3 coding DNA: TGTGCCAGCAGCCCAGGGGGCCGGTATGGCTACACCTTC.

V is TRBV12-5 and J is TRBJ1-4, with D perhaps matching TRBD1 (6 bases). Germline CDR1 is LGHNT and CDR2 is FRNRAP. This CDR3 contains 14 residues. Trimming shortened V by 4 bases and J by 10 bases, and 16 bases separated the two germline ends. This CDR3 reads CASGSDSSPGKLFF. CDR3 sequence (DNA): TGTGCTAGTGGTTCGGACAGCTCTCCAGGAAAACTGTTTTTT.

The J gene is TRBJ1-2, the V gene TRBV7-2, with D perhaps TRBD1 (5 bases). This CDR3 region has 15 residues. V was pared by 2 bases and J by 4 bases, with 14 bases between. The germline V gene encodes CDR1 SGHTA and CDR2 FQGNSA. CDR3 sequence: CASSLQAGPPYGYTF. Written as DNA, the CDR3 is TGTGCCAGCAGCTTACAGGCAGGGCCCCCCTATGGCTACACCTTC.

Here the CDR3 DNA reads TGTGCCAGCAGCTTAGATTCCGGGGGTCTAGGGGAGACCCAGTACTTC. Protein sequence: CASSLDSGGLGETQYF. V is TRBV7-6 and J is TRBJ2-5, with a weak D call TRBD2 (6 bases). From germline, CDR1 is SGHVS and CDR2 FNYEAQ. The CDR3 is 16 amino acids. Trimming removed 1 base at V and 5 bases at J, with 17 bases between.

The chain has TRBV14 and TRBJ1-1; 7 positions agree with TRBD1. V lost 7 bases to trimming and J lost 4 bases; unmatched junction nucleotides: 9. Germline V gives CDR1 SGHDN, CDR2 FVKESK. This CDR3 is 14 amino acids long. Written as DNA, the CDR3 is TGTGCCAGCACCCCCGGACAGGCGGCCACTGAAGCTTTCTTT. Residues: CASTPGQAATEAFF.

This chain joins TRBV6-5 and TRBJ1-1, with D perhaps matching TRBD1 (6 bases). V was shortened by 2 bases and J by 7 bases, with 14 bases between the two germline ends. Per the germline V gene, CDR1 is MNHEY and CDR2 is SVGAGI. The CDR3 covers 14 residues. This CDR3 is CASSYDRGPYEAFF. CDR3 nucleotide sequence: TGTGCCAGCAGTTACGATCGGGGGCCGTATGAAGCTTTCTTT.

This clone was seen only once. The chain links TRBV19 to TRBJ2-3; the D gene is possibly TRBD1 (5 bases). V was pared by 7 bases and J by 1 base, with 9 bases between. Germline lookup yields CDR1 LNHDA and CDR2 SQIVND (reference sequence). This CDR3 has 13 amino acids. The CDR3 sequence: CASKGRGTDTQYF. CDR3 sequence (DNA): TGTGCCAGTAAGGGGCGCGGCACAGATACGCAGTATTTT.